The clone carrying this T cell receptor beta chain was seen many times. Its specificity is not known. The sample belongs to a study of T-cell reconstitution after alpha-beta-depleted transplantation in children. Whole-study results and caveats: One year post-transplant, T-cell counts and diversity were largely derived from T cells produced anew.

Unique molecular identifiers featured in how the TCRbeta library was prepared. Using its own MiXCR run on the PCR reads, TCRdb lists one record per CDR3 protein. The data contain 450,000 to 600,000 distinct CDR3 sequences, 13% of them singletons. The CDR3 has 12 amino acids. V lost 4 bases to trimming and J lost 0 bases, with 7 bases between them. Germline values: CDR1 SQVTM, CDR2 ANQGSEA. J is TRBJ2-7 and V is TRBV29-1; D call uncertain. The clonotype was recovered from a male patient younger than 18 who had a stem cell transplant for acute myeloid leukemia, so the T cells may come from the graft donor. Specimen: PBMCs, mostly from graft donor cells, collected 360 days after TCRalphabeta/CD19-depleted stem cell transplant. The CDR3 spells CSVVRSSYEQYF. The CDR3 DNA is TGCAGCGTTGTGAGGAGCTCCTACGAGCAGTACTTC.